The clone carrying this T cell receptor (beta chain) has only a few counts. Antigen specificity is unknown. The data derive from a study of response to subunit inactivated influenza vaccine. Study outcomes and limitations: T cells newly recruited by each seasonal influenza vaccination are few, the authors suggested.

TCRdb ran MiXCR on the RT-PCR reads and lists one entry per CDR3 protein. The sample has about half a million distinct CDR3 sequences, approximately 24% seen once. Material: CD4+ T cells sorted from PBMCs, obtained 5 to 6 days after vaccination. This receptor was taken from a man between 45 and 60 years old who received an inactivated influenza vaccine.

This CDR3 is CATSRTDSSYTGELFF. The DNA for the CDR3 is TGTGCCACCAGCAGAACCGACAGCAGCTACACCGGGGAGCTGTTTTTT. The V and J genes are TRBV15 and TRBJ2-2; tentative D call: TRBD1 (5 bases). CDR3 length equals 16 residues. Trimming removed 2 bases at V and 3 bases at J, with 13 bases between. Germline assignment: CDR1 LNHNV and CDR2 YYDKDF (reference sequence).